This TCR beta chain derives from a study of spatial heterogeneity in lung cancer. Study-wide background: Each distinct TCR and UMI combination averaged more than ten appearances in raw reads.

MiXCR, applied by TCRdb to the 5' RACE reads, yields one record per CDR3 protein. Here the sample spans fewer than 6,500 distinct CDR3 sequences, 12% being singletons. Regarding time point: sample taken at primary tumor resection. This clonotype was observed many times. Little can be read into the size of this beta chain, an off-target read in a library designed for alpha chains. Germline-derived CDR1 and CDR2 are DFQATT and SNEGSKA (reference sequence). The ends lost 0 bases at V and 5 bases at J; junction bases unmatched: 12. The CDR3 is 16 residues long. The receptor's source is a human donor with early-stage non-small cell lung cancer. Sequencing used lung tissue, obtained at surgery. This chain joins TRBV20-1 and TRBJ1-1; TRBD1 aligns across 7 bases. Here the CDR3 DNA reads TGCAGTGCTAGAGATCGACAAGGGGGCGTTTTTACTGAAGCTTTCTTT. Its translation: CSARDRQGGVFTEAFF.